This TCR beta chain was retrieved from a study of T cells after yellow fever vaccination. Overall study findings and caveats: After the booster, 96% of CD4 and about nine tenths of CD8 primary-response clones were re-detected.

This clonotype appeared a few times. No antigen is known for it. Template switching by 5'RACE produced TCR cDNA, adding a universal primer site and UMIs. A single record per CDR3 protein comes from TCRdb applying MiXCR to the 5' RACE reads. Altogether 310,000 or so distinct CDR3 sequences are present, roughly 4% being singletons, with the ten largest covering 23%. The receptor comes from a man aged 18 to 30 who received the YFV17D yellow fever vaccine. The sequencing here drew on PBMCs, taken on the day of the yellow fever booster vaccination.

CDR3 amino acids: CASSQLHEGTDTQYF. The DNA for the CDR3 is TGTGCCAGCAGCCAGCTGCATGAGGGCACAGATACGCAGTATTTT. The V and J genes are TRBV5-5 and TRBJ2-3, with D uncertain. This CDR3 has 15 amino acids. Germline V gene sequence: CDR1 SGHKS, CDR2 YYEKEE (reference sequence). Trimming cost V 4 bases and J 1 base, with 13 bases left between them.